What follows are 15 T cell receptor beta chains derived from one specimen sequenced in a study of cytomegalovirus exposure and HLA in healthy donors (dated by TCRdb to about 2017). Library preparation used the immunoSEQ multiplex PCR assay. For the multiplex PCR, a mixture combining 60 forward primers for TCR Vbeta segments and 13 reverse primers for TCR Jbeta segments was used. TCRdb limited this immuneACCESS table to in-frame rearrangements with V and J called. A share of clones is missing; checked studies link under half to unresolved V genes, and the rest is unexplained. This sample comprises approximately 180,000 clones, over 70% of them detected only once. The ten biggest clones cover 1.4% to 1.5% of the sample. The sample comprised PBMCs. These TCRs come from a woman between 25 and 40 years old in good health and CMV-seropositive.

J is TRBJ2-7 and V is TRBV5-4; 7 nucleotides match TRBD2. Looked up from germline, CDR1 is SGHNT and CDR2 is YYREEE (reference sequence). This CDR3 spans 14 amino acids. Losses at the gene ends were 4 bases for V and 2 bases for J; bases not matched to a gene: 6. CDR3 DNA: TGTGCCAGCAGCCCCGCCCTAGCGGCCTACGAGCAGTACTTC. As protein: CASSPALAAYEQYF.

This rearrangement joins TRBV4-1 to TRBJ2-7; no definite D call. The ends were cut back, 2 bases at V and 1 base at J, with 6 bases in the middle. The germline gives CDR1 MGHRA, CDR2 YSYEKL. This CDR3 contains 13 residues. CDR3 sequence (DNA): TGCGCCAGCAGCCAACAACTTTCCTACGAGCAGTACTTC. It encodes CASSQQLSYEQYF.

The J gene is TRBJ2-1, the V gene TRBV9; 7 bases map to TRBD1. The CDR3 consists of 17 residues. Germline assignment: CDR1 SGDLS and CDR2 YYNGEE. V dropped 4 bases and J dropped 1; count of bases not matched to a gene: 11. CDR3 residues: CASSPLSGTASYNEQFF. The CDR3 DNA is TGTGCCAGCAGCCCTCTATCCGGGACAGCTTCCTACAATGAGCAGTTCTTC.

The chain joins TRBV5-1 to TRBJ2-7, with a possible D match to TRBD1 (5 bases). The V gene lost 0 bases and the J gene lost 0 bases, with 13 bases spanning the gap. The CDR3 is made up of 16 amino acids. The germline V gene encodes CDR1 SGHRS and CDR2 YFSETQ. For the CDR3, the DNA is TGCGCCAGCAGCTTGGCCACAGGCTCCTACTCCTACGAGCAGTACTTC. This encodes CASSLATGSYSYEQYF.

This sequence joins TRBV7-3 and TRBJ2-3; 16 bases map to TRBD2. CDR1 SGHTA and CDR2 FQGTGA come from the germline V gene. This CDR3 is built from 18 residues. Trimming removed 1 base from V and 5 bases from J; junction bases left unmatched: 6. The CDR3 spells CASSLSPGLAGGIDTQYF. CDR3 coding DNA: TGTGCCAGCAGCTTAAGTCCGGGACTAGCGGGAGGGATAGATACGCAGTATTTT.

This chain uses TRBV6-6 with TRBJ2-3; TRBD1 matches 7 bases. The CDR3 has 15 residues. The germline CDR1 and CDR2 sequences are MNHNY and SVGAGI (reference sequence). J was trimmed by 5 bases and V by 6 bases; bases with no gene match: 11. The CDR3 spells CASSRVGTGVDTQYF. The CDR3 region has the DNA TGTGCCAGCAGCCGGGTAGGAACAGGGGTAGATACGCAGTATTTT.

V usage is TRBV11-3 and J usage is TRBJ2-7; 9 nucleotides match TRBD2. Looked up from germline, CDR1 is SGHNT and CDR2 is YENEEA. Trimming at V came to 2 bases and at J to 1 base, leaving 0 bases not matched to a gene. The CDR3 runs 14 residues. The CDR3 nucleotides read TGTGCCAGCAGCTTACTAGCGGGGTCCTACGAGCAGTACTTC. Translating it yields CASSLLAGSYEQYF.

A few counts support this clone. The chain carries TRBV6-5 and TRBJ1-5, with D tentatively TRBD1 (6 bases). This CDR3 comprises 15 residues. Germline CDR1 MNHEY, CDR2 SVGAGI. V lost 6 bases, J lost 0 bases, and 12 bases lay in between. Here the CDR3 reads CASRNGGTSNQPQHF. The CDR3 DNA follows: TGTGCCAGCAGGAATGGGGGCACTAGCAATCAGCCCCAGCATTTT.

The table lists this clone with a few counts. The V call is TRBV19, the J call TRBJ1-2, with no clear D. V was clipped by 5 bases and J by 6 bases, with 16 bases between them. The CDR3 runs 14 residues. CDR1 is LNHDA and CDR2 is SQIVND in the germline V gene (reference sequence). The CDR3 loop is CASSFGGLADGYTF. The DNA of the CDR3 is TGTGCCAGTAGTTTTGGAGGCCTCGCGGATGGCTACACCTTC. Complete variable domain (other parts from reference TRBV19 and TRBJ1-2): DGGITQSPKYLFRKEGQNVTLSCEQNLNHDAMYWYRQDPGQGLRLIYYSQIVNDFQKGDIAEGYSVSREKKESFPLTVTSAQKNPTAFYLCASSFGGLADGYTFGSGTRLTVV.

This clone showed up just a few times. The chain employs TRBV27 and TRBJ2-1; D call uncertain. Germline lookup yields CDR1 MNHEY and CDR2 SMNVEV (reference sequence). The CDR3 spans 11 residues. Trimming removed 7 bases from V and 4 bases from J, with 5 bases in between. This CDR3 is CASTAYNEQFF. CDR3 DNA: TGTGCCAGCACAGCGTACAATGAGCAGTTCTTC.

The genes are TRBV7-9 and TRBJ2-7; D is perhaps TRBD2 (6 bases). Trimming removed 0 bases at V and 4 bases at J, with 7 bases between. The germline gives CDR1 SEHNR, CDR2 FQNEAQ (reference sequence). This CDR3 region has 13 residues. The CDR3 loop is CASSLARGYEQYF. In DNA form, the CDR3 reads TGTGCCAGCAGCTTAGCGCGGGGTTACGAGCAGTACTTC.

The chain recombines TRBV30 with TRBJ1-2, with 11 bases that match TRBD1. CDR3 length: 13 residues. Unmatched junction bases numbered 3, after V lost 3 bases and J lost 6 bases. CDR1 and CDR2 (germline): GTSNPN, SVGIG (reference sequence). The CDR3 DNA is TGTGCCTGGAGCGGACAGGGGGCTAATGGCTACACCTTC. Its protein is CAWSGQGANGYTF.

This clone has only a few counts. This chain joins TRBV30 and TRBJ2-3; a weak D match, TRBD1 (6 bases). Per germline, CDR1 GTSNPN and CDR2 SVGIG (reference sequence). The CDR3 has 14 residues. Trimming took 1 base from V and 6 from J, leaving 14 bases between them. The CDR3 spells CAWSAGTQGDTQYF. The CDR3 DNA follows: TGTGCCTGGAGTGCCGGGACCCAGGGGGATACGCAGTATTTT.

The chain combines TRBV15 with TRBJ2-4, with 8 bases that match TRBD1. CDR1 and CDR2 (germline): LNHNV, YYDKDF (reference sequence). The CDR3 is 16 amino acids. Losses at the gene ends were 5 bases for V and 2 bases for J; bases not matched to a gene: 8. CDR3 DNA sequence: TGTGCCACCAGCCATAGGGGACAGGTTTCCAAAAACATTCAGTACTTC. It yields the protein CATSHRGQVSKNIQYF.

In this sample, this clone turned up once. The J gene is TRBJ1-2, the V gene TRBV4-2, with a possible D match to TRBD1 (5 bases). V was pared by 0 bases and J by 2 bases, with 10 bases between. The germline CDR1 and CDR2 sequences are LGHNA and YNFKEQ. The CDR3 spans 15 residues. The CDR3 DNA follows: TGTGCCAGCAGCCAAGAACAGGCACCCAACTATGGCTACACCTTC. Translated: CASSQEQAPNYGYTF.